This T cell receptor (beta chain) was captured by sequencing in a study of vaccination effects on CD4 cells after COVID-19. General study points: The vaccine-induced clones of healthy vaccinees included only 1 of 255 that cross-reacted with common cold coronaviruses.

TCRdb's table, derived via immunoSEQ multiplex PCR, lists solely in-frame clones and lacks some. The table includes tens of thousands of clones, approximately 72% detected once. Remarks on this clone: Its antigen is still unknown.

Antigen-specific CD4+ T cells were first expanded with viral peptide pools by the ViraFEST assay and only then sequenced. Isolating CD4+ T cells followed roughly ten days of culture. Among the vaccine recipients, none had a prior SARS-CoV-2 infection, and nucleocapsid antibodies were negative. Wells of a few million PBMC each were grown with roughly 10 IU/ml IL-2 and roughly 9.2 ug/ml peptides. Cells had half their medium changed to IL-2 medium on days 3 and 7. Germline CDR1 and CDR2: LGHNT and FRNRAP. The CDR3 has 16 amino acids. V was clipped by 3 bases and J by 7 bases; unmatched bases: 13. The sample consisted of CD4+ T cells from PBMCs cultured with HCoV-OC43 spike peptides, taken before COVID-19 vaccination. Subset reported: HCoV-OC43 spike overlapping peptide pool stimulation. This TCR came from a human donor who received a COVID-19 vaccine. The V call is TRBV12-5, the J call TRBJ2-5; 8 positions agree with TRBD1. The CDR3 DNA reads as TGTGCTAGTGGTTTTAGTCAGATCCAGGGGGCAGGGACCCAGTACTTC. Protein product: CASGFSQIQGAGTQYF.